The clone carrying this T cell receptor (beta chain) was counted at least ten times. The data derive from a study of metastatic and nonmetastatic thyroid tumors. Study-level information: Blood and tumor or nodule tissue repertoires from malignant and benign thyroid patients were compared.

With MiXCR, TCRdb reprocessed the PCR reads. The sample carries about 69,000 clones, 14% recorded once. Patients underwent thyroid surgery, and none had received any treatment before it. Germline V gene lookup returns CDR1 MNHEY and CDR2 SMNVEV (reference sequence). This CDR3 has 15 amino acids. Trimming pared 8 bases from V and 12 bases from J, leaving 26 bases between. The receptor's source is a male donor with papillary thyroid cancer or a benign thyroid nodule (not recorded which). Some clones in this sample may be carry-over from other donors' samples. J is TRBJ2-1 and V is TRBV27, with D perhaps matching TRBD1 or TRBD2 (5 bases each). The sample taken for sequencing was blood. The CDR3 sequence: CASAPWDPDVVGQFF. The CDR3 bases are TGTGCCAGCGCCCCCTGGGACCCCGATGTCGTAGGGCAGTTCTTC.